These 18 T cell receptor beta chains originate from one sample sequenced in a study of low-dose radiotherapy and immunotherapy resistance in tumors. Both TCRalpha and TCRbeta chains were reverse transcribed with V-gene-specific primers. With a V-primer adapter and a constant-region primer, TCRs were amplified for about 20 PCR cycles. MiXCR, run by TCRdb on the reads, gives a single entry per CDR3 protein. The table records around 10,000 distinct CDR3 sequences, 65% of them present only once. Source of these receptors: a human donor with advanced metastatic prostate, ovarian, gallbladder or colorectal cancer (not recorded which). This table probably holds off-target reads from a library built for another chain.

The rearrangement joins TRBV6-2 or TRBV6-3 to TRBJ2-2; D remains unclear. The CDR3 is 14 amino acids. The germline gives CDR1 MNHEY, CDR2 SVGEGT. V lost 10 bases, J lost 0 bases, and 12 bases lay in between. The CDR3, as DNA: TGTGCCATCACCGTGGCAGCGAACACCGGGGAGCTGTTTTTT. Translated: CAITVAANTGELFF.

The CDR3 nucleotides are TGCGCCAGCAGCTTGGACATCACCAACAATGAGCAGTTCTTC. Protein product: CASSLDITNNEQFF. V usage is TRBV5-1 and J usage is TRBJ2-1; D is unresolved. CDR3 length: 14 amino acids. V gave up 0 bases and J gave up 5 bases, with 9 bases separating them. From germline, CDR1 is SGHRS and CDR2 YFSETQ.

This chain links TRBV6-5 with TRBJ2-5; 7 bases agree with TRBD1. J lost 3 bases, V lost 0 bases, and 7 bases had no gene match. CDR1 and CDR2 from the germline V gene are MNHEY and SVGAGI. The CDR3 is 16 amino acids. The CDR3 sequence: CASSYSSGTEKETQYF. CDR3 nucleotides: TGTGCCAGCAGTTACTCATCCGGGACAGAAAAAGAGACCCAGTACTTC.

This chain links TRBV4-3 with TRBJ2-7, with no clear D. V dropped 5 bases and J dropped 0 bases, with 17 bases sitting between them. CDR3 size: 16 residues. Germline V gives CDR1 LGHNA, CDR2 YSLEER. The CDR3 sequence is CASSGATDGLSYEQYF. The DNA for the CDR3 is TGCGCCAGCAGCGGAGCAACGGACGGGCTCTCCTACGAGCAGTACTTC.

The V call is TRBV5-6, the J call TRBJ2-5, with TRBD1 identical over 8 bases. CDR1 is SGHDT and CDR2 is YYEEEE in the germline V gene. CDR3 size: 16 residues. Trimming removed 6 bases from V and 1 base from J; junction bases left unmatched: 11. CDR3 residues: CASTHRTRGPQETQYF. The CDR3 region has the DNA TGTGCCAGCACCCACCGGACCAGGGGGCCCCAAGAGACCCAGTACTTC.

CDR3 in DNA: TGTGCCAGCAGCCTTCTAGCGGGAGAGGGGTACGAGCAGTACTTC. Its protein is CASSLLAGEGYEQYF. This rearrangement joins TRBV9 to TRBJ2-7, with TRBD2 matching over 10 bases. This CDR3 has 15 amino acids. Trimming removed 4 bases from V and 4 bases from J; junction bases left unmatched: 8. Germline CDR1 and CDR2: SGDLS and YYNGEE.

This rearrangement joins TRBV2 to TRBJ2-5, with no clear D. CDR3 size: 15 residues. CDR1 SNHLY and CDR2 FYNNEI come from the germline V gene. Trimming took 10 bases from V and 0 from J, leaving 18 bases between them. CDR3 in DNA: TGTGCCATGTCCGATGGTTTCTTGGACCAAGAGACCCAGTACTTC. The encoded protein is CAMSDGFLDQETQYF.

This clonotype is a singleton in its sample. V and J are TRBV5-1 and TRBJ2-3; no definite D call. V lost 1 base and J 4 bases, leaving 4 bases between the germline ends. CDR1 and CDR2 from the germline V gene are SGHRS and YFSETQ. CDR3 length: 12 amino acids. The CDR3 loop reads CASSLRSDTQYF. The DNA of the CDR3 is TGCGCCAGCAGCTTGAGATCAGATACGCAGTATTTT.

V usage is TRBV6-1 and J usage is TRBJ2-7; D gene uncertain. Looked up from germline, CDR1 is MNHNS and CDR2 is SASEGT. V lost 4 bases, J lost 3 bases, and 16 bases lay in between. The CDR3 totals 15 residues. CDR3 sequence reads: CASSVPSKGIYEQYF. The DNA of the CDR3 is TGTGCCAGCAGTGTTCCCTCCAAGGGCATCTACGAGCAGTACTTC.

The count of this clonotype is one. The rearrangement uses TRBV7-9 and TRBJ2-1, with 8 bases matching TRBD2. Germline assignment: CDR1 SEHNR and CDR2 FQNEAQ (reference sequence). V was pared by 5 bases and J by 6 bases, with 9 bases of the junction left unmatched. This CDR3 spans 15 amino acids. The CDR3 spells CASSPASGRFNEQFF. CDR3 bases: TGTGCCAGCAGCCCGGCCAGCGGGAGATTCAATGAGCAGTTCTTC. Combining the CDR3 with reference TRBV7-9 and TRBJ2-1 gives the whole variable domain DTGVSQNPRHKITKRGQNVTFRCDPISEHNRLYWYRQTLGQGPEFLTYFQNEAQLEKSRLLSDRFSAERPKGSFSTLEIQRTEQGDSAMYLCASSPASGRFNEQFFGPGTRLTVL.

This clonotype has a handful of counts. The chain recombines TRBV7-2 with TRBJ1-1; D might be TRBD1 (5 bases). V dropped 5 bases and J dropped 1 base, with 14 bases sitting between them. This CDR3 contains 15 residues. CDR1 SGHTA and CDR2 FQGNSA come from the germline V gene. The CDR3 sequence is CASSPEGYPNTEAFF. The CDR3 region has the DNA TGTGCCAGCAGCCCAGAGGGGTACCCGAACACTGAAGCTTTCTTT.

This clonotype was recorded a few times. The gene calls are TRBV12-3 or TRBV12-4 and TRBJ2-1, with 9 bases identical to TRBD1. Losses at the gene ends were 4 bases for V and 12 bases for J; bases not matched to a gene: 7. CDR3 size: 13 residues. Written as DNA, the CDR3 is TGTGCCAGCAGTTCCGGGACAGGGTACCGGCAGTTCTTC. It is translated as CASSSGTGYRQFF.

The genes are TRBV24-1 and TRBJ2-3; D is undetermined. Looked up from germline, CDR1 is KGHDR and CDR2 is SFDVKD. The CDR3 runs to 14 residues. V lost 6 bases and J lost 0, with 9 bases in between. CDR3 residues: CATSLTVSTDTQYF. As DNA, the CDR3 is TGTGCCACCAGTCTGACGGTTAGCACAGATACGCAGTATTTT.

Worth noting for this clonotype: The junction does not match germline at one end; this may be a read error. The gene calls are TRBV5-1 and TRBJ1-2, with a weak D call TRBD1 (6 bases). Germline V gene data show CDR1 as SGHRS and CDR2 as YFSETQ. The CDR3 is 14 residues long. CDR3 loop: CASSLGGRDYDYTF. CDR3 nucleotide sequence: TGCGCCAGCAGCTTGGGGGGGCGCGACTATGACTACACCTTC.

The CDR3 sequence: CSARISTSGSNEQFF. CDR3 DNA sequence: TGCAGTGCTAGAATTTCAACTAGCGGGAGCAATGAGCAGTTCTTC. V and J are TRBV20-1 and TRBJ2-1; 11 bases agree with TRBD2. Germline V gene data show CDR1 as DFQATT and CDR2 as SNEGSKA (reference sequence). The CDR3 has 15 residues. Unmatched junction bases numbered 6, after V lost 2 bases and J lost 6 bases.

The chain links TRBV28 to TRBJ1-1, with D hard to call. The ends were cut back, 11 bases at V and 1 base at J, with 8 bases in the middle. From germline, CDR1 is MDHEN and CDR2 SYDVKM. The CDR3 covers 11 residues. This CDR3 reads CAVMENTEAFF. Written as DNA, the CDR3 is TGTGCCGTCATGGAGAACACTGAAGCTTTCTTT.

The chain carries TRBV10-3 and TRBJ2-7, with D hard to call. Trimming removed 6 bases at V and 0 bases at J, with 15 bases between. In germline, CDR1 is ENHRY, CDR2 SYGVKD. The CDR3 sequence is 15 residues long. Written as DNA, the CDR3 is TGTGCCATCAGCGGACCCGAGCAGAGCTCCTACGAGCAGTACTTC. This codes for CAISGPEQSSYEQYF.

The V and J genes are TRBV19 and TRBJ2-3, with TRBD2 identical over 12 bases. CDR3 length equals 18 residues. Germline CDR1 LNHDA, CDR2 SQIVND (reference sequence). The junction had 13 bases not matched to a gene; V was cut back by 5 bases and J by 4 bases. CDR3 residues: CASSPGPPGLAGADTQYF. CDR3 in DNA: TGTGCCAGTAGTCCCGGACCCCCGGGACTAGCGGGTGCAGATACGCAGTATTTT.